This TCR beta chain was profiled in a study of human T cells and chemical hapten exposure. Across the study: The scalp of each patient received a weekly diphenylcyclopropenone dose for the full roughly 25-week study. Study-wide results and limits: Versus controls, expanded TCRs had significantly more large CDR3 similarity clusters.

This clonotype was seen many times. The antigen is not known. V lost 4 bases, J lost 0 bases, and 4 bases stayed unmatched. Germline V lookup: CDR1 KGHSH, CDR2 LQKENI. This CDR3 comprises 15 residues. The sample's time point: patch test 2, 6 weeks after DPC sensitization. Treatment given: therapeutic diphenylcyclopropenone sensitization with weekly scalp DPC. Total RNA extraction was carried out from unfractionated whole blood. TCRdb used MiXCR to reprocess the RACE reads, holding one entry per CDR3 protein. In the table there are under 100,000 distinct CDR3 sequences, about 10% of which are singletons.

Sequencing was performed on whole blood, taken in connection with sensitization to the hapten diphenylcyclopropenone (DPC). The TCR was taken from a woman aged 25 to 39 with alopecia areata. Some clones in this sample may be carry-over from other donors' samples. The genes are TRBV18 and TRBJ2-7, with 9 bases that match TRBD1. CDR3 region: CASSLRTGDSYEQYF. For the CDR3, the DNA is TGTGCCAGCTCACTACGGACAGGGGACTCCTACGAGCAGTACTTC. The full variable domain, with the rest looked up from reference TRBV18 and TRBJ2-7, is NAGVMQNPRHLVRRRGQEARLRCSPMKGHSHVYWYRQLPEEGLKFMVYLQKENIIDESGMPKERFSAEFPKEGPSILRIQQVVRGDSAAYFCASSLRTGDSYEQYFGPGTRLTVT.